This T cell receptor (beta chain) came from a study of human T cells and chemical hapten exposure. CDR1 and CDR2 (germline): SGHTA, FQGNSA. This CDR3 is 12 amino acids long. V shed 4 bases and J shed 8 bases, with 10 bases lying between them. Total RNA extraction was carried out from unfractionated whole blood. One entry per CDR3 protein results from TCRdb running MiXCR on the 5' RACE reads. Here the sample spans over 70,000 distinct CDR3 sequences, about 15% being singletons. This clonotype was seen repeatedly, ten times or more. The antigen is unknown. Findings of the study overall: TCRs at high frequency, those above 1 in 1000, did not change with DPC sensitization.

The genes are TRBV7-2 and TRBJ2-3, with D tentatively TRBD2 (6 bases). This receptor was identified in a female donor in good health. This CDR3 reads CASSYERVTQYF. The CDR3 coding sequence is TGTGCCAGCAGCTATGAGCGGGTTACGCAGTATTTT.